Below are 17 T cell receptor beta chains sequenced from a single sample in a study of shared clonotypes between healthy human individuals. The table came from immunoSEQ multiplex PCR; TCRdb's copy has only in-frame clones and leaves some out. This table holds roughly 1,800,000 clones, roughly 94% found once. Naive CD8 cells were CD45RO-negative, positively selected for CCR7, excluding terminally differentiated effector memory CD45RA+ cells. Specimen: naive CD8+ T cells sorted from blood. The receptors here all came from a man younger than 35 in good health.

V gene TRBV6-1 combines with J gene TRBJ2-7; D ambiguous. V was cut by 2 bases and J by 0 bases, with 14 bases left in between. Looked up from germline, CDR1 is MNHNS and CDR2 is SASEGT. This CDR3 is built from 16 residues. The CDR3, as DNA: TGTGCCAGCAGTGAAAAGGACCTTCTGAGCTCCTACGAGCAGTACTTC. Protein sequence: CASSEKDLLSSYEQYF.

This rearrangement joins TRBV4-1 to TRBJ2-7; perhaps D is TRBD1 or TRBD2 (5 bases each). The germline gives CDR1 MGHRA, CDR2 YSYEKL. Trimming removed 0 bases at V and 7 bases at J, with 10 bases between. The CDR3 has 13 residues. The CDR3: CASSQDPEGEQYF. CDR3 DNA sequence: TGCGCCAGCAGCCAAGATCCCGAGGGGGAGCAGTACTTC.

The chain has TRBV28 and TRBJ2-7, with 9 bases aligning to TRBD1. V shed 3 bases, J shed 5 bases, and the junction held 5 bases outside the gene matches. The CDR3 sequence is 14 residues long. Germline V gene data show CDR1 as MDHEN and CDR2 as SYDVKM. The CDR3 region is CASSLTGGDDEQYF. The CDR3 DNA reads as TGTGCCAGCAGTTTGACAGGGGGGGACGACGAGCAGTACTTC.

J is TRBJ2-7 and V is TRBV10-3; the D call may be TRBD1 or TRBD2 (5 bases each). V was trimmed by 7 bases and J by 9 bases, leaving 19 bases between them. Germline values: CDR1 ENHRY, CDR2 SYGVKD. The CDR3 is 13 amino acids. The CDR3 DNA reads TGTGCCATCACCGAGGGGCCAGCCTTGGGGCAGTACTTC. Its translation: CAITEGPALGQYF.

This clone has just one count. The gene calls are TRBV7-9 and TRBJ1-4, with 7 bases identical to TRBD1. The germline V gene encodes CDR1 SEHNR and CDR2 FQNEAQ (reference sequence). This CDR3 is 16 amino acids long. With V trimmed by 2 bases and J by 5 bases, 8 bases remained unmatched. CDR3 in DNA: TGTGCCAGCAGCTTAAAACCCCGGGACAGCAATGAAAAACTGTTTTTT. Translated: CASSLKPRDSNEKLFF.

About this clone itself: Other DNA sequences in the sample encode the same CDR3. This chain joins TRBV7-9 and TRBJ1-2, with 8 bases matching TRBD1. Germline lookup yields CDR1 SEHNR and CDR2 FQNEAQ (reference sequence). This CDR3 spans 13 amino acids. V gave up 5 bases and J gave up 4 bases; unmatched junction bases: 3. DNA for the CDR3: TGTGCCAGCAGCCCCGGACAGGGCTATGGCTACACCTTC. Protein: CASSPGQGYGYTF.

V gene TRBV10-1 combines with J gene TRBJ2-2; D remains unclear. This CDR3 region has 14 residues. In germline, CDR1 is WNHNN, CDR2 SYGVQD (reference sequence). Trimming took 4 bases from V and 0 from J, leaving 6 bases between them. The CDR3 protein is CASSAISNTGELFF. For the CDR3, the DNA is TGCGCCAGCAGTGCGATCTCGAACACCGGGGAGCTGTTTTTT.

The chain carries TRBV9 and TRBJ1-5; D unresolved. V was shortened by 5 bases and J by 2 bases, with 11 bases between the two germline ends. The CDR3 totals 14 residues. Germline loops: CDR1 SGDLS, CDR2 YYNGEE. The chain's CDR3 is CASREQPGNQPQHF. For the CDR3, the DNA is TGTGCCAGCAGAGAACAGCCGGGCAATCAGCCCCAGCATTTT.

The chain carries TRBV19 and TRBJ1-5; possible D gene TRBD1, 5 bases. This CDR3 has 13 amino acids. V gave up 1 base and J gave up 10 bases, with 11 bases separating them. Germline values: CDR1 LNHDA, CDR2 SQIVND (reference sequence). As DNA, the CDR3 is TGTGCCAGTAGTATAGCAGGGCCCCAACCCCAGCATTTT. Protein product: CASSIAGPQPQHF. Looking up the rest from reference TRBV19 and TRBJ1-5 gives the full variable domain: DGGITQSPKYLFRKEGQNVTLSCEQNLNHDAMYWYRQDPGQGLRLIYYSQIVNDFQKGDIAEGYSVSREKKESFPLTVTSAQKNPTAFYLCASSIAGPQPQHFGDGTRLSIL.

This clone showed up just once. The chain has TRBV6-5 and TRBJ2-7; D gene unclear. The CDR3 contains 14 residues. Trimming took off 1 base at V and 6 bases at J, with 13 bases between the two ends. CDR1 and CDR2 (germline): MNHEY, SVGAGI. The CDR3 bases are TGTGCCAGCAGTTACTTGGACGGCTCAGGCGAGCAGTACTTC. Its translation is CASSYLDGSGEQYF.

The chain has TRBV7-6 and TRBJ2-7, with no clear D. The CDR3 has 15 amino acids. Germline assignment: CDR1 SGHVS and CDR2 FNYEAQ. V shed 5 bases and J shed 5 bases, with 19 bases lying between them. CDR3: CASSTDGTLGHEQYF. The CDR3 coding sequence is TGTGCCAGCAGCACAGACGGCACTCTGGGCCACGAGCAGTACTTC.

The genes are TRBV9 and TRBJ1-4; D remains unclear. Germline V lookup: CDR1 SGDLS, CDR2 YYNGEE. This CDR3 comprises 15 residues. V was shortened by 0 bases and J by 6 bases, with 12 bases between the two germline ends. The CDR3 DNA sequence: TGTGCCAGCAGCGTAGGGTCGAGATGGGATGAAAAACTGTTTTTT. This sequence encodes CASSVGSRWDEKLFF. The full variable domain, its missing parts supplied by reference TRBV9 and TRBJ1-4, is DSGVTQTPKHLITATGQRVTLRCSPRSGDLSVYWYQQSLDQGLQFLIQYYNGEERAKGNILERFSAQQFPDLHSELNLSSLELGDSALYFCASSVGSRWDEKLFFGSGTQLSVL.

This rearrangement joins TRBV4-1 to TRBJ1-2, with D possibly being TRBD1 (6 bases). V lost 4 bases, J lost 7 bases, and 10 bases lay in between. The length of the CDR3 is 12 residues. Germline values: CDR1 MGHRA, CDR2 YSYEKL. CDR3 DNA sequence: TGCGCCAGCAGCCCTACAGGGATTGGCTACACCTTC. It codes for CASSPTGIGYTF.

V gene TRBV5-6 combines with J gene TRBJ1-2; TRBD1 matches 7 bases. V shed 0 bases and J 4 bases; nucleotides not matched to a gene: 3. CDR1 is SGHDT and CDR2 is YYEEEE in the germline V gene. The CDR3 totals 14 residues. The CDR3 loop reads CASSLEGALYGYTF. CDR3 DNA: TGTGCCAGCAGCTTGGAGGGGGCGCTCTATGGCTACACCTTC.

This clone was seen once. The chain combines TRBV7-9 with TRBJ2-7; no clear D gene. Germline CDR1 and CDR2: SEHNR and FQNEAQ (reference sequence). The length of the CDR3 is 16 residues. Trimming removed 0 bases at V and 2 bases at J, with 14 bases between. CDR3 in DNA: TGTGCCAGCAGCTTAGCTGTCGGCGGCGAGACCTACGAGCAGTACTTC. It codes for CASSLAVGGETYEQYF.

This clone has just one count. The chain recombines TRBV9 with TRBJ1-3, with D perhaps TRBD1 (6 bases). The CDR3 runs to 15 residues. Trimming removed 1 base at V and 3 bases at J, with 11 bases between. Germline-derived CDR1 and CDR2 are SGDLS and YYNGEE. The chain's CDR3 is CASSVWGADGNTIYF. The DNA for the CDR3 is TGTGCCAGCAGCGTATGGGGGGCGGATGGAAACACCATATATTTT. Full variable domain (rest looked up from reference TRBV9 and TRBJ1-3): DSGVTQTPKHLITATGQRVTLRCSPRSGDLSVYWYQQSLDQGLQFLIQYYNGEERAKGNILERFSAQQFPDLHSELNLSSLELGDSALYFCASSVWGADGNTIYFGEGSWLTVV.

This chain's CDR3 is CATSIGGEEQFF. The CDR3 bases are TGTGCCACCAGTATAGGGGGGGAAGAGCAGTTCTTC. The chain employs TRBV15 and TRBJ2-1; maybe TRBD2 (7 bases). With 6 bases removed from V and 10 bases from J, the gap between germline ends came to 13 bases. This CDR3 is 12 amino acids long. Germline assignment: CDR1 LNHNV and CDR2 YYDKDF (reference sequence).